The source of this T cell receptor beta chain is a study of CD8 T cells in ankylosing spondylitis. Study-wide results and limits: Made up of fewer than 10 highly homologous variants, a TCR beta motif appeared characteristic of ankylosing spondylitis blood. The authors reported significant enrichment of disease-linked clones in matched ankylosing spondylitis synovial fluid.

Turning to this clonotype: Its specificity is not known.

This CDR3 has 14 amino acids. Trimming at V came to 6 bases and at J to 2 bases, leaving 5 bases not matched to a gene. The germline V gene has CDR1 PRHDT and CDR2 FYEKMQ (reference sequence). TCRdb re-derived calls from the 5' RACE reads in MiXCR, one entry per CDR3 protein. This table holds under 170,000 distinct CDR3 sequences, around 45% found once. This TCR came from a male donor with ankylosing spondylitis. Input material: synovial fluid, either unsorted or a sorted T cell fraction (not recorded which). The gene calls are TRBV13 and TRBJ2-5; 8 nucleotides match TRBD2. Here the CDR3 DNA reads TGTGCCAGCAGGGCTAGCGGGCGACAAGAGACCCAGTACTTC. Translating it yields CASRASGRQETQYF.